This TCR beta chain comes out of a study of a mutant IDH1 vaccine in newly diagnosed glioma. Background on the study: Patients were pretreated with radiotherapy, temozolomide, or both, mostly both.

The time point: baseline, week 1 (first vaccination visit). Treatment denoted: pre-vaccination baseline after standard-of-care therapy. This clone was detected once. The assay was immunoSEQ multiplex PCR, and TCRdb's table has in-frame clones only and misses some. The data contain 80,000 to 100,000 clones, over 70% of them singletons. Source: PBMCs, taken from a glioma patient treated with radiotherapy, temozolomide or both. This clonotype was sampled from a man aged 35-49 years with glioma. Some clones in this sample may be carry-over from other donors' samples.

CDR3 nucleotide sequence: TGTGCCTCCTATGACGGTAGCTCCTACGAGCAGTACTTC. As protein: CASYDGSSYEQYF. The chain joins TRBV30 to TRBJ2-7; D gene unclear. CDR1 and CDR2 (germline): GTSNPN, SVGIG (reference sequence). This CDR3 contains 13 residues. Trimming took off 7 bases at V and 0 bases at J, with 13 bases between the two ends.